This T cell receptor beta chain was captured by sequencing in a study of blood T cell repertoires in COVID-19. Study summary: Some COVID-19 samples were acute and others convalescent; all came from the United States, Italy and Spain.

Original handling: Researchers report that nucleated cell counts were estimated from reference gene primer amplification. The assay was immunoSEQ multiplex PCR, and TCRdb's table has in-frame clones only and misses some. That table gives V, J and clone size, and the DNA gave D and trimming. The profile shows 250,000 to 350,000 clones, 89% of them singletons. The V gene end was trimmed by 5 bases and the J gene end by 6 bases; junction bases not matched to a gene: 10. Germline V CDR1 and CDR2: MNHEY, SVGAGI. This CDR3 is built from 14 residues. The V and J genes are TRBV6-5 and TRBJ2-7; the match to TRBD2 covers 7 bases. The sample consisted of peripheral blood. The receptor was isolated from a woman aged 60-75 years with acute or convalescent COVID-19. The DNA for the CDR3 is TGTGCCAGCAGTCCCGGGACTATCCGTGGCGAGCAGTACTTC. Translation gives CASSPGTIRGEQYF.